This record covers a single T cell receptor (beta chain). Its antigen is as yet unknown. The CDR3 extends over 13 amino acids. In germline, CDR1 is ENHRY, CDR2 SYGVKD. V dropped 5 bases and J dropped 5 bases, with 12 bases sitting between them. The data are from a study of T cell clonotyping in hematopoietic cell transplantation. Study-level points and caveats: No sorting was done, leaving CD4 and CD8 contributions mixed. Recipient TCR diversity dropped after transplant; expanded clonotypes rose from day 30 to 180. At the given depth, recipient repertoires were over 97% de novo clonotypes. Higher Inverse Simpson Index values in graft donor and pretransplant recipient predicted broader posttransplant TCR diversity.

Sequenced by immunoSEQ multiplex PCR; TCRdb stores in-frame clones only, minus some. Of around 16,000 clones listed, 75% to 90% are singletons. Sequences were obtained from peripheral blood mononuclear cells. The chain links TRBV10-3 to TRBJ2-5; D possibly corresponds to TRBD2 (5 bases). The clonotype was recovered from a man aged 45-65 years in good health. Some clones in this sample may be carry-over from other donors' samples. As DNA, the CDR3 is TGTGCCATCAGTAATCCGGGGTCCGAGACCCAGTACTTC. Translating it yields CAISNPGSETQYF.